One sample yielded the 10 T cell receptor beta chains listed below, sequenced in a study of tumor-infiltrating lymphocytes in glioblastoma multiforme. Three nested ARM-PCR rounds with V-beta and C-beta primers built TCRB libraries. From the multiplex PCR reads, TCRdb called clonotypes with MiXCR, one entry per CDR3 protein. The sample holds around 33,000 distinct CDR3 sequences, 50% to 75% seen once. Sequencing was performed on brain tumor tissue. The receptor set was obtained from a male donor with glioblastoma.

With respect to this clonotype: The junction does not match germline at one end; this may be a read error. The chain carries TRBV20-1 and TRBJ1-1; tentative D call: TRBD1 (5 bases). The CDR3 runs 13 residues. The germline CDR1 and CDR2 sequences are DFQATT and SNEGSKA (reference sequence). DNA for the CDR3: TGCAGTGCTCAGACAGAGGGGAACACTGAAGCTTCCTTT. Protein: CSAQTEGNTEASF.

Regarding this clonotype: Because the CDR3's place on the DNA is in doubt, the DNA is left out and the CDR3 is given as listed by TCRdb. The V gene is TRBV11-3, the J gene TRBJ2-2. CDR1 SGHNT and CDR2 YENEEA come from the germline V gene. The CDR3 is 15 amino acids in total, end residues counted. The CDR3 sequence is CASSRSSGVGTGSCF.

A remark on this clonotype: The junction shows a germline mismatch at one end, possibly a read error. The chain has TRBV29-1 and TRBJ2-5, with a possible D match to TRBD2 (5 bases). CDR1 and CDR2 (germline): SQVTM, ANQGSEA. The CDR3 is made up of 13 amino acids. The CDR3 coding sequence is TGTAGCGTTGAATCTCCTATCCAAGAGACCCAGTACTTC. Its translation: CSVESPIQETQYF. The variable domain in full, completed from reference TRBV29-1 and TRBJ2-5, reads SAVISQKPSRDICQRGTSLTIQCQVDSQVTMMFWYRQQPGQSLTLIATANQGSEATYESGFVIDKFPISRPNLTFSTLTVSNMSPEDSSIYLCSVESPIQETQYFGPGTRLLVL.

V usage is TRBV11-2 and J usage is TRBJ2-7; a possible D gene is TRBD1 (7 bases). V was cut by 4 bases and J by 8 bases, with 24 bases left in between. This CDR3 comprises 16 residues. In germline, CDR1 is SGHAT, CDR2 FQNNGV. The CDR3 coding sequence is TGTGCCAGCAGCTCGCCCGGGGGACAGAGGATTTCAAAGCAGTACTTC. Protein product: CASSSPGGQRISKQYF.

The chain links TRBV5-5 to TRBJ2-3; D is possibly TRBD2 (6 bases). V was clipped by 2 bases and J by 0 bases, with 13 bases between them. Germline V gives CDR1 SGHKS, CDR2 YYEKEE (reference sequence). The CDR3 loop spans 16 amino acids. The DNA for the CDR3 is TGTGCCAGCAGCTTCAGCGCGGGGCTCAGCACAGATACGCAGTATTTT. It codes for CASSFSAGLSTDTQYF.

To note about this clonotype: The junction departs from germline at one end; a sequencing error may be responsible. As DNA, the CDR3 is TGCGCCAGCAGCTCGATACGGAATCTAGCGGGGAACAATGAGCAGTTCTTC. Residues: CASSSIRNLAGNNEQFF. The chain combines TRBV14 with TRBJ2-1, with 9 bases lining up with TRBD2. This CDR3 has 17 amino acids. Germline CDR1 SGHDN, CDR2 FVKESK.

This clonotype was seen ten or more times. One junction end does not reproduce the germline sequence, and a read error may be involved. The V gene is TRBV7-9, the J gene TRBJ2-3; D is possibly TRBD2 (6 bases). The CDR3 is made up of 13 amino acids. Germline V CDR1 and CDR2: SEHNR, FQNEAQ (reference sequence). In DNA, the CDR3 is TGTGCCAGCAGCGTAGCGGGCACAGATACGCAGTATTTT. Its translation is CASSVAGTDTQYF.

This clonotype was counted ten times or more. The chain is built from TRBV12-3 or TRBV12-4 and TRBJ2-2, with 7 nucleotides matching TRBD2. The CDR3 is 16 amino acids. V dropped 2 bases and J dropped 2; count of bases not matched to a gene: 5. The CDR3 bases are TGTGCCAGCAGTTTAAGGTCTAGCGGAAACACCGGGGAGCTGTTTTTT. It codes for CASSLRSSGNTGELFF.

This clonotype came up many times. V usage is TRBV5-1 and J usage is TRBJ1-1; D unresolved. The CDR3 has 14 amino acids. Germline V gene lookup returns CDR1 SGHRS and CDR2 YFSETQ. The ends were cut back, 0 bases at V and 1 base at J, with 7 bases in the middle. The CDR3 sequence is CASSLAVGNTEAFF. The CDR3 nucleotides are TGCGCCAGCAGCTTGGCTGTAGGGAACACTGAAGCTTTCTTT.

V usage is TRBV28 and J usage is TRBJ2-3; D call uncertain. The CDR3 runs 15 residues. The germline V gene encodes CDR1 MDHEN and CDR2 SYDVKM. The V end lost 6 bases, the J end lost 0 bases, and 13 bases lay between the germline ends. The chain's CDR3 is CASSLIEASTDTQYF. DNA of the CDR3: TGTGCCAGCAGCCTAATAGAGGCTAGCACAGATACGCAGTATTTT.